Listed below are T cell receptor beta chains from one sample, sequenced in a study of glioma-infiltrating T cells after dendritic cell vaccination. Method: immunoSEQ multiplex PCR; TCRdb's copy keeps in-frame clones and lacks some. The sample lists about 65,000 clones, approximately 89% occurring once. Specimen: blood, collected after dendritic cell vaccination. These receptors all stem from a human donor with glioblastoma. The conserved cysteine and the conserved F or W are not part of the CDR3 here.

>TRBV6-5
ASNSRLVNTEAF
>TRBV29-1
SAGQSSGNTIY
>TRBV7-2
ASSSMTSGVYEQY
>TRBV5-4
ASSPGLAGGPQY
>TRBV29-1
SAPGQGTKTQY
>TRBV6-5
ASSSGPGPYEQF
>TRBV7-8
ASSPPIGYT
>TRBV7-8
ASSTSLAGASYNEQF
>TRBV29-1
SVEGVTGDNEQF
>TRBV10-1
ASSDPGWGQETQY
>TRBV27
ASGRRLGKREFAPEQY
>TRBV4-3
ASSQSSLANTEAF
>TRBV11-2
ASSLVTSGSPAYEQY
>TRBV5-1
ASSYGTNQPQH
>TRBV21-1
ASSARDRGGTEAF
>TRBV30
AWAGTSNTGELF
>TRBV14
ASSRAGPRAYEQY